This TCR beta chain was sequenced during a study of HIV-infected patients and healthy controls (dated by TCRdb to the mid-2010s). Turning to the overall study: CD4 counts were modestly but significantly increased in about 85% of the 16 patients after three months of therapy, but they remained below normal ranges. CD8 counts did not change consistently during early therapy, while the CD4:CD8 ratio increased slightly. Patients lacked overall T-cell lymphocytopenia, and total CDR3 counts per chain did not differ significantly from controls. The study asked whether deep sequencing of the TCR repertoire from small blood samples of HIV patients could detect immune perturbation and reconstitution. An undetectable viral load was attained by 11 of 16 patients by the second bleed and by all patients after a further year of therapy. General conclusions and limits of the study: MAIT cell alpha-chain CDR3s were found at high frequency in healthy controls but were severely depleted in HIV+ repertoires. Differing numbers of distinct sequences in patients and controls hindered comparison, and size-matching assigned excessive weight to rare events in the HIV-infected data. In the samples, alpha-beta chain pairing was left undetermined. Treated samples represented only 3 to 4 months of therapy, a duration arguably insufficient for detecting immune reconstitution in view of low adult thymic output. Eight alpha and eight beta V genes showed significantly different mean usage between HIV-infected patients and controls. Using whole blood restricted sequencing depth and prevented separating the dynamics of distinct T-cell subpopulations. Size-matched repertoire data did not replicate the apparent post-therapy recovery of the Gini index in HIV-infected patients. HIV-infected repertoires showed significantly elevated mean Gini indices relative to controls, which possibly reflects oligoclonality. The observed differences in diversity were not explained by the slight differences in age and sex profiles between the study cohorts. HIV-associated CDR3s exhibited a significant reduction in frequency during therapy, whereas CMV-associated CDR3s exhibited no significant change, although the majority increased in frequency. Roughly threefold more distinct CDR3s and higher Shannon diversity were observed in healthy control repertoires than in untreated HIV+ repertoires. By Jaccard index and by the count of highly shared sequences, healthy controls shared more CDR3s between individuals than HIV+ patients did. In the study, no determination of donor HLA types was made. Processing included only sixteen HIV-infected individuals, and this was regarded by the authors as a major limit on how widely the findings apply.

Sequences SGHAT (CDR1) and FQNNGV (CDR2) are obtained from the germline V gene. V is reduced by 3 bases and J by 4 bases, leaving a spacing of 11 bases between them. There are 14 amino acids in the CDR3, from cysteine to phenylalanine inclusive. Of the read, only the CDR3 DNA is kept; its 42 bases are in frame from base 1. Follow-up blood was drawn from HIV-infected patients roughly three months, about 14 weeks, after the initiation of antiretroviral therapy. Since whole blood was used without any cell fractionation, the repertoire reflected all peripheral T cells in unsorted form. For RNA extraction, roughly 2.3 ml of peripheral blood was drawn into Tempus tubes. Enrollment excluded patients who had febrile or AIDS-related illness, tumors, hepatitis B or C coinfection, immunomodulatory therapy, recent vaccination or treatment interruptions. Residual genomic DNA was removed with the TURBO-DNase kit and globin mRNA was depleted with GLOBINclear.

This clonotype was picked up one time. Its antigen remains unidentified. Per-base qualities were not stored, and no clone one base away is much larger. Support from one read is weak. Using SuperScript III with primers targeting the alpha and beta constant regions, 500 ng of RNA was reverse transcribed. Separate libraries for the alpha and beta chains were generated through chain-specific third strand synthesis that incorporated multiplexing indices. The protocol used a single primer pair to amplify all rearrangements within a chain, which avoided primer bias, and attached molecular barcodes to each cDNA molecule. Purified cDNA was ligated with T4 RNA Ligase 1 onto a 5' RACE adapter bearing a random hexamer and the SP2 sequencing primer site. Second strand synthesis was performed with Phusion polymerase and primed from the SP2 site, and slow temperature ramps were applied to favor optimal annealing. The 12-nucleotide barcode on each molecule comprised two random hexamer sequences, both introduced before amplification and concatenated. An amplification PCR of approximately 25 cycles with P5s and P7 primers came after a short first PCR that had added P5 and P7 adapter elements plus a second index. The libraries went through 27 PCR cycles in total, were quantified on a Qubit, were sized on a Bioanalyzer, and were diluted to about 4 nM. Sequencing of the normalized libraries was done on an Illumina MiSeq using 2 x 250 paired-end kits. Reverse transcription reactions were cleaned up on MinElute columns and eluted into roughly 10 ul Tris-Cl. A 1:1 ratio of AMPure XP beads was used to clean the adapter ligations after they had run for roughly 20 hours at 16 degrees C. Per the original workflow: Demultiplexed FASTQ files were processed with a modified Decombinator that output V, J, insert and barcode information. Any sequence that shared a barcode yet differed from the dominant sequence was discarded as an error, and the number of original cDNA molecules was estimated by counting barcodes clustered at Levenshtein distance 3. The R packages ineq, vegan, igraph and RCytoscape were used for downstream analyses, with IMGT nomenclature and CDR3 definitions applied. The authors computed V gene usage over distinct sequences and counted each TCR a single time to avoid skew from clonal expansion. Within a donor, similarity networks joined unique CDR3 amino acid sequences in every case where two of them were separated by a single Levenshtein edit. In the repertoires, a search was made for a compiled set of published HIV-specific CDR3s (approximately 90 alpha, approximately 770 beta) and CMV-specific CDR3s (under 14 alpha, 253 beta). Lower sequence numbers were not the cause of the decreased diversity in patients, as random subsampling to size-matched repertoires showed. TCRdb trimmed public reads at Q25 via fastp, called clones via MiXCR and kept in-frame beta chains. Duplicate CDR3 protein sequences are folded into a single record with the most common DNA and genes. In this record, the V and J calls reflect TCRdb's handling and not the investigators' own analysis. In this sample the table shows 18,000 or so distinct CDR3 sequences, roughly 8.7% of which occur a single time. Of the sample, roughly 20% falls within the top ten clones.

The TCR sequence derives from an adult with HIV infection. This receptor chain uses TRBV11-2 and TRBJ2-3; 6 matching bases give a weak D call of TRBD1. The material sequenced was blood, taken during antiretroviral therapy. The CDR3 loop reads CASSLRGSPDTQYF. The nucleotides read TGTGCCAGCAGCTTGAGGGGGAGCCCAGATACGCAGTATTTT.